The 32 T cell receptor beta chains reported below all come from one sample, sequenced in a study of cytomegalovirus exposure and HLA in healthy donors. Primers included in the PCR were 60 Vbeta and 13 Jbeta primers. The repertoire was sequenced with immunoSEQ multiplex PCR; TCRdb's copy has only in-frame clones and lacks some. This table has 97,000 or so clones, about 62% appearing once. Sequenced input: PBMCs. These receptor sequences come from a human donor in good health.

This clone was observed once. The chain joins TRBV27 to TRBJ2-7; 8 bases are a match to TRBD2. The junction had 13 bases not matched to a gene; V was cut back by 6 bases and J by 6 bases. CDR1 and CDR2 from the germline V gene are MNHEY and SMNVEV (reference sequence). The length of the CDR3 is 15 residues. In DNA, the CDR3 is TGTGCCAGCAGCCACCTGATAGCGGGAAGAATCGAGCAGTACTTC. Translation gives CASSHLIAGRIEQYF.

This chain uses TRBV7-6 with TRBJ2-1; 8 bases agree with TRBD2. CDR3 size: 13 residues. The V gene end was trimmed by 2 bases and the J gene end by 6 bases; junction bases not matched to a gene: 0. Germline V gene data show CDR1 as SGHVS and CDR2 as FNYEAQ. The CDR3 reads CASSLLAGNEQFF. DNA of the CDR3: TGTGCCAGCAGCTTACTAGCGGGCAATGAGCAGTTCTTC.

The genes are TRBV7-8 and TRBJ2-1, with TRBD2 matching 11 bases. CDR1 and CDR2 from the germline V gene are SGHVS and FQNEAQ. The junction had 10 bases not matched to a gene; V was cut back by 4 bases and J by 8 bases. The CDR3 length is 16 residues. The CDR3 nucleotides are TGTGCCAGCAGCTCATCCCCGGGACTAGCGGTCCATGAGCAGTTCTTC. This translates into CASSSSPGLAVHEQFF.

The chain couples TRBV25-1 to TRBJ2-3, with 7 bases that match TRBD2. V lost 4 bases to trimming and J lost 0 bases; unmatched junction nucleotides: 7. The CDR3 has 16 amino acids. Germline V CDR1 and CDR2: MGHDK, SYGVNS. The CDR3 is CASSVHGGTSTDTQYF. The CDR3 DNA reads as TGTGCCAGCAGTGTCCACGGGGGGACTAGCACAGATACGCAGTATTTT.

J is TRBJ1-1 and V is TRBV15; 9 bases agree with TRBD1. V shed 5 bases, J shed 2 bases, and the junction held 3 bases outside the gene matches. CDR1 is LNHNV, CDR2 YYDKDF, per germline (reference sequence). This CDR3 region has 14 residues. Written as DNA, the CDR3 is TGTGCCACCAGCGGAACAGGGGGCAACACTGAAGCTTTCTTT. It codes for CATSGTGGNTEAFF.

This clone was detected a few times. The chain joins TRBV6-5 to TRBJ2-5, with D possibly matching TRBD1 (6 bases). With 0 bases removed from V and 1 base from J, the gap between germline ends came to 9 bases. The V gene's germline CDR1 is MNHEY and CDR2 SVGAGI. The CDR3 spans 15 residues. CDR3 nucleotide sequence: TGTGCCAGCAGTTACTCGCCGGACAGCCAAGAGACCCAGTACTTC. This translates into CASSYSPDSQETQYF.

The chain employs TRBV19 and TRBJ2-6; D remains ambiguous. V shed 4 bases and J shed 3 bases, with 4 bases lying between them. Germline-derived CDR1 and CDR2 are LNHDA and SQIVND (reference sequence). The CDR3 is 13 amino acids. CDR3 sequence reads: CASSTIGANVLTF. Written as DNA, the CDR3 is TGTGCCAGTAGTACAATTGGGGCCAACGTCCTGACTTTC.

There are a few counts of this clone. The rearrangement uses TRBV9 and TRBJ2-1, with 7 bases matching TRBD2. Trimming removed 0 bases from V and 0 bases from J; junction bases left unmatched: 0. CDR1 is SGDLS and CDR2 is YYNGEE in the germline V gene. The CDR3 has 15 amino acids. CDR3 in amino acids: CASSVAGGSYNEQFF. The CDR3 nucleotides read TGTGCCAGCAGCGTAGCGGGAGGCTCCTACAATGAGCAGTTCTTC.

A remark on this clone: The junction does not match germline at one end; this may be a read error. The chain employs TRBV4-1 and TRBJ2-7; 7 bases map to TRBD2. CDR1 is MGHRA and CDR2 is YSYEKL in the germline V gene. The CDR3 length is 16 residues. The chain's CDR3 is CAISQAFGTTSYEQYF. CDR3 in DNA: TGCGCCATCAGCCAAGCCTTCGGGACTACCTCCTACGAGCAGTACTTC.

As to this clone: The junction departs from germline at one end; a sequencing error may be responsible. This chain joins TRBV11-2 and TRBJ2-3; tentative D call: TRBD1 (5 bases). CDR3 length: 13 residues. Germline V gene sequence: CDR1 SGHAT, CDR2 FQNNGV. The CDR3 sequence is CASSFGETGTQYF. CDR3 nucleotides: TGTGCCAGCAGCTTTGGGGAAACAGGTACGCAGTATTTT.

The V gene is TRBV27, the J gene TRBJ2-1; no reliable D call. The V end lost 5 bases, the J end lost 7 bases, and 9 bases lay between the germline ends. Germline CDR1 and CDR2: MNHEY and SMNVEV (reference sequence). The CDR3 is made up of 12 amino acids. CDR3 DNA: TGTGCCAGCAGTCCCCTAGGTAATGAGCAGTTCTTC. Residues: CASSPLGNEQFF.

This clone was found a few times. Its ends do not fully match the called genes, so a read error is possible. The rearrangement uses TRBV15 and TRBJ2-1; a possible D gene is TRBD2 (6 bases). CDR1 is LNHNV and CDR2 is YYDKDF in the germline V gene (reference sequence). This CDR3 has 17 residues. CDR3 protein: CATSRGLGGNSHNEQFF. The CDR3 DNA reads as TGTGCCACCAGCAGAGGATTAGGCGGGAACTCCCACAATGAGCAGTTCTTC.

CDR3 protein: CASSLISGADGYTF. The CDR3 nucleotides are TGTGCCAGCAGCTTGATATCAGGGGCGGATGGCTACACCTTC. This sequence joins TRBV5-6 and TRBJ1-2; D perhaps matches TRBD1 (6 bases). V was shortened by 1 base and J by 6 bases, with 13 bases between the two germline ends. The CDR3 contains 14 residues. CDR1 and CDR2 from the germline V gene are SGHDT and YYEEEE.

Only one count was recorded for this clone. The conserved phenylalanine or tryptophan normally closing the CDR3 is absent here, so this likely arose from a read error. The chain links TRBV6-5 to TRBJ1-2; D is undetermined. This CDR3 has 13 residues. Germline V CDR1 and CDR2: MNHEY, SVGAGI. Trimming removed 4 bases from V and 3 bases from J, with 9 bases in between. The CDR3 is CASSWRADYGYTL. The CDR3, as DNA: TGTGCCAGCAGTTGGAGGGCCGACTATGGCTACACCCTC.

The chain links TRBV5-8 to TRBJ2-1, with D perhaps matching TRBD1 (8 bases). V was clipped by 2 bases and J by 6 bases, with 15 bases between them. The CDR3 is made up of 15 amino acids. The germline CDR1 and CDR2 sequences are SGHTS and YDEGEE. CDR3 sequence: CASSLAGQVFNEQFF. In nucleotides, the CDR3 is TGTGCCAGCAGCTTAGCGGGACAGGTTTTCAATGAGCAGTTCTTC.

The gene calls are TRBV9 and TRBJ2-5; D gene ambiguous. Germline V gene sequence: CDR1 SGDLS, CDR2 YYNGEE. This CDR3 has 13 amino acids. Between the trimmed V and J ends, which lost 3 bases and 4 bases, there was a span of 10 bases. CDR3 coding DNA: TGTGCCAGCAGCGGCCCGAGTGGAGAGACCCAGTACTTC. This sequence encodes CASSGPSGETQYF.

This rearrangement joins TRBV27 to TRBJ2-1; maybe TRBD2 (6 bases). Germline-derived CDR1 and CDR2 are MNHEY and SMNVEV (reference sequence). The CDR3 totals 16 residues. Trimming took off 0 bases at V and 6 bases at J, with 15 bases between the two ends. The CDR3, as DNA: TGTGCCAGCAGTTTATCGTTCGGGAGACCCTCCAATGAGCAGTTCTTC. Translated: CASSLSFGRPSNEQFF.

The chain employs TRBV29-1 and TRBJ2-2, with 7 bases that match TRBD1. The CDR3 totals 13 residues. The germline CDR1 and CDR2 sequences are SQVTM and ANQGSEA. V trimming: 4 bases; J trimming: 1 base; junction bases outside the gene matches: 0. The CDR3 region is CSVGTGNTGELFF. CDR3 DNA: TGCAGCGTTGGGACAGGGAACACCGGGGAGCTGTTTTTT.

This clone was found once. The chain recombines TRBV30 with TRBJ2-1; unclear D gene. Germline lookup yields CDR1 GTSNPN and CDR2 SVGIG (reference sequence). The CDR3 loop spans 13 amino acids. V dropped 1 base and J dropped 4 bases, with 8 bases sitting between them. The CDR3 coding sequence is TGTGCCTGGAGTGCTCCAGGATACAATGAGCAGTTCTTC. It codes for CAWSAPGYNEQFF.

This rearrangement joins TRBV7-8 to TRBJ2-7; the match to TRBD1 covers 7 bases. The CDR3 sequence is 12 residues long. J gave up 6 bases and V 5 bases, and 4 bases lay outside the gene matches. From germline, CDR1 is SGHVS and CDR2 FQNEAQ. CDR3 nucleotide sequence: TGTGCCAGCAGCCTAGACAGGGTCGAGCAGTACTTC. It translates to CASSLDRVEQYF.

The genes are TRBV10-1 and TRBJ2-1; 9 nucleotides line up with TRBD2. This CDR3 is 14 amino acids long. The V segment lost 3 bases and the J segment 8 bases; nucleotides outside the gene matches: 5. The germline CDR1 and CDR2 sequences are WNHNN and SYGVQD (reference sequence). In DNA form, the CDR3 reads TGCGCCAGCAGTGATAGCGGGAGTTCCGATGAGCAGTTCTTC. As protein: CASSDSGSSDEQFF.

The CDR3 here is CASSLGAGEGTGELFF. The CDR3 bases are TGTGCCAGCAGCTTAGGAGCGGGAGAAGGAACCGGGGAGCTGTTTTTT. This chain links TRBV11-3 with TRBJ2-2; 8 bases fit TRBD2. The CDR3 covers 16 residues. V was pared by 1 base and J by 5 bases, with 6 bases of the junction left unmatched. Germline CDR1 and CDR2: SGHNT and YENEEA.

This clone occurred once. CDR3 nucleotide sequence: TGTGCCAGCAGCGTGCAGCGGGAGGGGAGCTCCTACAATGAGCAGTTCTTC. This sequence encodes CASSVQREGSSYNEQFF. The genes are TRBV9 and TRBJ2-1; 10 bases line up with TRBD2. Germline V gene data show CDR1 as SGDLS and CDR2 as YYNGEE. The CDR3 has 17 residues. With 2 bases clipped from V and 0 bases from J, the junction kept 5 bases outside the gene matches.

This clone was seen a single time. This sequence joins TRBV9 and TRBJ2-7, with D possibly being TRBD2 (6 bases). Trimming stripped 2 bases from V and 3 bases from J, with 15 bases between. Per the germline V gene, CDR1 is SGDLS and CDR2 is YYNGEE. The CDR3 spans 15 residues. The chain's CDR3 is CASSVGAGNNYEQYF. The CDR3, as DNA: TGTGCCAGCAGCGTGGGTGCGGGGAACAACTACGAGCAGTACTTC.

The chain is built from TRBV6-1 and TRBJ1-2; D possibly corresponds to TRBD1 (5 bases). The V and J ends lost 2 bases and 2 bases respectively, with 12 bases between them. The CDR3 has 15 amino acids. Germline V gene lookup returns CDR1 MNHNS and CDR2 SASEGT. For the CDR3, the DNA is TGTGCCAGCAGTGAATGGAGGGGACCCAACTATGGCTACACCTTC. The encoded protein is CASSEWRGPNYGYTF.

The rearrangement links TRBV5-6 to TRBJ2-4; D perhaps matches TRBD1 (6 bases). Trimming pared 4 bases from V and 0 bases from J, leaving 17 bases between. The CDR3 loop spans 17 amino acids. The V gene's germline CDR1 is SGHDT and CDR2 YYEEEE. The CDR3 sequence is CASSRKQGLEAKNIQYF. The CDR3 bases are TGTGCCAGCAGCAGAAAACAGGGTCTGGAAGCCAAAAACATTCAGTACTTC.

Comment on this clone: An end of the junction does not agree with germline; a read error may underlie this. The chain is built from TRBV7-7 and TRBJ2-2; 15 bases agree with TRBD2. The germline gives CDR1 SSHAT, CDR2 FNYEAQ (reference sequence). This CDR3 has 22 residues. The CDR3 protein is CASSTRGLAGGTPPLNTGELFF. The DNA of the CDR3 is TGTGCTAGCAGCACGCGGGGACTAGCGGGAGGCACGCCGCCACTGAACACCGGGGAGCTGTTTTTT.

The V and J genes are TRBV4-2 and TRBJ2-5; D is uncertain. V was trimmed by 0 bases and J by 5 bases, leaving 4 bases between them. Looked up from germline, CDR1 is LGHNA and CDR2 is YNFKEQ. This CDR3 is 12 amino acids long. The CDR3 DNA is TGTGCCAGCAGCCAAGATCAGGAGACCCAGTACTTC. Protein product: CASSQDQETQYF.

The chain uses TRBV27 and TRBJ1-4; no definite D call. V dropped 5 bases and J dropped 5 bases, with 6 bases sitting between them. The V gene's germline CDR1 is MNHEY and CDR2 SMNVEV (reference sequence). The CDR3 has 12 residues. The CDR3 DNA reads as TGTGCCAGCAGTCCTCTCAATGAAAAACTGTTTTTT. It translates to CASSPLNEKLFF.

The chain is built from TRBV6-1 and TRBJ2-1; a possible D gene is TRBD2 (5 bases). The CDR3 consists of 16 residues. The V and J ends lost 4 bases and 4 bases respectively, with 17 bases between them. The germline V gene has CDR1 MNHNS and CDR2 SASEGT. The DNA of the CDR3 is TGTGCCAGCAGTGCTTTTCGGGATAGATTTTACAATGAGCAGTTCTTC. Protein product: CASSAFRDRFYNEQFF.

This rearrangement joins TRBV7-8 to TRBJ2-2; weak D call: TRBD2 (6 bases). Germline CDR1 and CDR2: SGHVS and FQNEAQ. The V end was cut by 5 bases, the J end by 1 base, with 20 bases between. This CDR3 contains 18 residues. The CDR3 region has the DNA TGTGCCAGCAGCCGGGTAGCGGCCTCTTTTTGGAACACCGGGGAGCTGTTTTTT. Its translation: CASSRVAASFWNTGELFF. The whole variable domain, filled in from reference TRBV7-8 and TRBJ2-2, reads GAGVSQSPRYKVAKRGQDVALRCDPISGHVSLFWYQQALGQGPEFLTYFQNEAQLDKSGLPSDRFFAERPEGSVSTLKIQRTQQEDSAVYLCASSRVAASFWNTGELFFGEGSRLTVL.

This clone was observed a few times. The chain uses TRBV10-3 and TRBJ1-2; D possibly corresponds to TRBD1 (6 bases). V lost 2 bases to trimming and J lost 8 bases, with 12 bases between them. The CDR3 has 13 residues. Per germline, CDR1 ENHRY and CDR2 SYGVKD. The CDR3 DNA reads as TGTGCCATCAGTGAGGGGCGGGGGCTCGGCTACACCTTC. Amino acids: CAISEGRGLGYTF.